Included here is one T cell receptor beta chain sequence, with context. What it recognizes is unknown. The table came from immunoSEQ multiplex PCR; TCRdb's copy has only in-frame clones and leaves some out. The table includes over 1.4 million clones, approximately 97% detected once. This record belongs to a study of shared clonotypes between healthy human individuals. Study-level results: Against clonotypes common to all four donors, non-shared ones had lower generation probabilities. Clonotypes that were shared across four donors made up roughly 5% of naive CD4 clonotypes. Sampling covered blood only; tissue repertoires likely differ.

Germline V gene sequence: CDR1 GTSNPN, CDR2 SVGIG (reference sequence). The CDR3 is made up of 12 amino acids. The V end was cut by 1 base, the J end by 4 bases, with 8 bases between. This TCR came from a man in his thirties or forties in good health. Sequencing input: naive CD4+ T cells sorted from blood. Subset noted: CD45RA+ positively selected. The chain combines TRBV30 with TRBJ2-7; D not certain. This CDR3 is CAWSAGSYEQYF. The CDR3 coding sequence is TGTGCCTGGAGTGCCGGGTCTTACGAGCAGTACTTC.